Below, 29 T cell receptor beta chains from the same sample are listed, as sequenced in a study of T cell responses to AZD1222 COVID-19 vaccine. Profiled with immunoSEQ multiplex PCR; TCRdb holds only in-frame clones, not every one. This sample has some 200,000 clones, with 88% found just once. The material sequenced was peripheral blood, taken 28 days after the second AZD1222 dose. These receptor sequences come from an adult who received the AZD1222 COVID-19 vaccine.

V is TRBV24-1 and J is TRBJ2-3, with 9 bases matching TRBD2. Germline V CDR1 and CDR2: KGHDR, SFDVKD. Unmatched junction bases numbered 11, after V lost 1 base and J lost 4 bases. The CDR3 spans 18 residues. CDR3 in amino acids: CATSDFGLVSGSSDTQYF. The CDR3 region has the DNA TGTGCCACCAGTGATTTTGGGCTCGTTAGCGGGAGCTCAGATACGCAGTATTTT.

CDR3 amino acids: CASSQGGRKHEQFF. CDR3 DNA sequence: TGTGCCAGCAGCCAGGGGGGCCGGAAGCATGAGCAGTTCTTC. This chain connects TRBV3-1 (or the pseudogene TRBV3-2) to TRBJ2-1; the D call may be TRBD1 or TRBD2 (6 bases each). V lost 3 bases and J 8 bases, leaving 14 bases between the germline ends. CDR3 length equals 14 residues. Germline V gene lookup returns CDR1 LGHDT and CDR2 YNNKEL (reference sequence).

V and J are TRBV6-5 and TRBJ1-4, with D unresolved. The CDR3 has 14 residues. The V and J ends lost 10 bases and 7 bases respectively, with 19 bases between them. The germline CDR1 and CDR2 sequences are MNHEY and SVGAGI. As DNA, the CDR3 is TGTGCCACCCCCCGCTATGAGGGCGGTGAAAAACTGTTTTTT. It yields the protein CATPRYEGGEKLFF.

The genes are TRBV5-4 and TRBJ2-7; 9 bases are a match to TRBD2. Trimming removed 0 bases from V and 6 bases from J; junction bases left unmatched: 7. Germline V gene lookup returns CDR1 SGHNT and CDR2 YYREEE (reference sequence). CDR3 length: 15 residues. In nucleotides, the CDR3 is TGTGCCAGCAGCTTGGCAGGCGGGAGGGAGCGCGAGCAGTACTTC. It specifies CASSLAGGREREQYF.

In regard to this clone: The junction does not match germline at one end; this may be a read error. The CDR3 DNA sequence: TGCAGCGTCGAAGACTGGGCCTGGGAGACCCAGTACTTC. It encodes CSVEDWAWETQYF. This chain links TRBV29-1 with TRBJ2-5; D not resolved. The CDR3 sequence is 13 residues long. Germline V gene data show CDR1 as SQVTM and CDR2 as ANQGSEA.

The chain is built from TRBV9 and TRBJ2-3, with D unresolved. CDR1 SGDLS and CDR2 YYNGEE come from the germline V gene. This CDR3 contains 13 residues. Trimming stripped 3 bases from V and 7 bases from J, with 12 bases between. CDR3 bases: TGTGCCAGCAGCGCAATAACAGATAATACGCAGTATTTT. It encodes CASSAITDNTQYF.

J is TRBJ1-4 and V is TRBV5-1; tentative D call: TRBD1 (5 bases). This CDR3 has 16 amino acids. Germline CDR1 and CDR2: SGHRS and YFSETQ. The V end lost 2 bases, the J end lost 3 bases, and 14 bases lay between the germline ends. CDR3 in DNA: TGCGCCAGCAGCTTTGGACAACCCGCCGCTAATGAAAAACTGTTTTTT. Translated, it gives CASSFGQPAANEKLFF.

The rearrangement links TRBV9 to TRBJ2-3; 8 bases are shared with TRBD2. The CDR3 covers 16 residues. The V gene end was trimmed by 4 bases and the J gene end by 4 bases; junction bases not matched to a gene: 11. Germline V gene sequence: CDR1 SGDLS, CDR2 YYNGEE. The CDR3 DNA sequence: TGTGCCAGCAGCCCTAGGGCGGGAGGCCTCGCAGATACGCAGTATTTT. It is translated as CASSPRAGGLADTQYF.

This chain connects TRBV7-8 to TRBJ1-1; D is undetermined. The CDR3 length is 16 residues. V lost 6 bases, J lost 4 bases, and 21 bases lay in between. The germline V gene encodes CDR1 SGHVS and CDR2 FQNEAQ. In DNA form, the CDR3 reads TGTGCCAGCAGTCGCCACCCTCCGGGCCGGGGCACTGAAGCTTTCTTT. As protein: CASSRHPPGRGTEAFF.

The CDR3 DNA reads as TGTGCCAGCAGCTTAGTCGGGACGCTGGTAGACAATGAGCAGTTCTTC. Protein: CASSLVGTLVDNEQFF. The chain couples TRBV7-2 to TRBJ2-1; D may be TRBD1 or TRBD2 (5 bases each). V gave up 1 base and J gave up 5 bases, with 15 bases separating them. This CDR3 contains 16 residues. Germline CDR1 and CDR2: SGHTA and FQGNSA.

The rearrangement links TRBV9 to TRBJ2-5; D gene uncertain. The CDR3 is made up of 13 amino acids. In germline, CDR1 is SGDLS, CDR2 YYNGEE. The germline V and J ends were trimmed by 1 base and 1 base, with 5 bases remaining between them. The CDR3 sequence: CASSVSRQETQYF. Written as DNA, the CDR3 is TGTGCCAGCAGCGTAAGCCGCCAAGAGACCCAGTACTTC.

The chain uses TRBV11-3 and TRBJ2-7; 7 bases are a match to TRBD1. CDR1 is SGHNT, CDR2 YENEEA, per germline. The CDR3 has 15 amino acids. V lost 1 base, J lost 5 bases, and 8 bases stayed unmatched. The CDR3: CASSLGLRGQNEQYF. The CDR3 nucleotides are TGTGCCAGCAGCTTAGGGCTTAGGGGGCAGAACGAGCAGTACTTC. Looking up the rest from reference TRBV11-3 and TRBJ2-7 gives the full variable domain: EAGVVQSPRYKIIEKKQPVAFWCNPISGHNTLYWYLQNLGQGPELLIRYENEEAVDDSQLPKDRFSAERLKGVDSTLKIQPAELGDSAVYLCASSLGLRGQNEQYFGPGTRLTVT.

V usage is TRBV21-1 and J usage is TRBJ1-6; whether TRBD1, the table's D call, matches the DNA was not checked. TRBV21-1 is termed a pseudogene. The CDR3 is 15 residues long. The DNA of the CDR3 is TGTGCCAGCAGCGAGGGGGCAGGGGTAAATTCACCCCTCCACTTT. Encoded protein: CASSEGAGVNSPLHF.

Only a few counts were recorded for this clone. This chain connects TRBV5-4 to TRBJ2-7; the match to TRBD1 covers 8 bases. With 0 bases clipped from V and 0 bases from J, the junction kept 5 bases outside the gene matches. Germline V lookup: CDR1 SGHNT, CDR2 YYREEE (reference sequence). This CDR3 is 16 amino acids long. The CDR3 DNA follows: TGTGCCAGCAGCTTGGGACGGGACAGGAGCTCCTACGAGCAGTACTTC. It yields the protein CASSLGRDRSSYEQYF.

The CDR3 loop is CASSTRPDTQYF. In DNA, the CDR3 is TGTGCCAGCAGCACTAGACCAGATACGCAGTATTTT. The chain couples TRBV9 to TRBJ2-3; possibly TRBD2 for D (5 bases). Trimming shortened V by 4 bases and J by 4 bases, and 7 bases separated the two germline ends. Looked up from germline, CDR1 is SGDLS and CDR2 is YYNGEE. The CDR3 loop spans 12 amino acids.

This clone occurred once. The chain is built from TRBV7-2 and TRBJ2-7; unclear D gene. V was clipped by 4 bases and J by 6 bases, with 7 bases between them. Germline values: CDR1 SGHTA, CDR2 FQGNSA. The CDR3 runs 11 residues. The CDR3 nucleotides read TGTGCCAGCAGCTCCCAAGTCGAGCAGTACTTC. Amino acids: CASSSQVEQYF.

The CDR3 coding sequence is TGTGCCAGCAGCCAATTGGGGGAGACTGAAGCTTTCTTT. Translation: CASSQLGETEAFF. J is TRBJ1-1 and V is TRBV16; D may be TRBD1 (5 bases). V dropped 1 base and J dropped 5 bases, with 8 bases sitting between them. The germline V gene encodes CDR1 KGHSY and CDR2 FQNENV. The CDR3 has 13 amino acids.

CDR3 nucleotide sequence: TGTGCCAGCAGCCAAGTCGGCGGGGGCGGGGAGCTGTTTTTT. Its protein product is CASSQVGGGGELFF. This chain uses TRBV14 with TRBJ2-2; 7 nucleotides match TRBD2. The CDR3 consists of 14 residues. V was clipped by 1 base and J by 7 bases; unmatched bases: 3. Germline lookup yields CDR1 SGHDN and CDR2 FVKESK.

The gene calls are TRBV11-1 and TRBJ1-4; no firm D call. Germline V gives CDR1 SGHAT, CDR2 FQDESV (reference sequence). With 5 bases removed from V and 5 bases from J, the gap between germline ends came to 9 bases. This CDR3 comprises 13 residues. This chain's CDR3 is CASSPPYNEKLFF. Written as DNA, the CDR3 is TGTGCCAGCAGCCCCCCGTACAATGAAAAACTGTTTTTT.

The chain joins TRBV27 to TRBJ2-1; unclear D gene. With 5 bases removed from V and 5 bases from J, the gap between germline ends came to 4 bases. Per the germline V gene, CDR1 is MNHEY and CDR2 is SMNVEV (reference sequence). The CDR3 runs to 11 residues. CDR3 sequence (DNA): TGTGCCAGCAGTAAAAACAATGAGCAGTTCTTC. It codes for CASSKNNEQFF.

The chain carries TRBV24-1 and TRBJ2-2; D gene ambiguous. The CDR3 runs 17 residues. V was pared by 6 bases and J by 2 bases, with 18 bases between. CDR1 and CDR2 (germline): KGHDR, SFDVKD. CDR3 bases: TGTGCCACCAGTTTTGGTAACCGGGCCACAAACACCGGGGAGCTGTTTTTT. Translating gives CATSFGNRATNTGELFF.

The chain employs TRBV6-2 or TRBV6-3 and TRBJ2-7, with D possibly being TRBD1 or TRBD2 (5 bases each). This CDR3 is 13 amino acids long. Germline V gene lookup returns CDR1 MNHEY and CDR2 SVGEGT. Trimming removed 0 bases at V and 4 bases at J, with 7 bases between. CDR3 in amino acids: CASSYSRGYEQYF. The CDR3 nucleotides read TGTGCCAGCAGTTACTCGAGGGGATACGAGCAGTACTTC.

The chain has TRBV29-1 and TRBJ2-7; 14 nucleotides agree with TRBD2. This CDR3 is built from 14 residues. With V trimmed by 7 bases and J by 7 bases, 9 bases remained unmatched. Germline V gene sequence: CDR1 SQVTM, CDR2 ANQGSEA. CDR3 nucleotides: TGCAGCGGCTCGGGACTAGCGGGAGTGGGAGAGCAGTACTTC. Amino acid sequence: CSGSGLAGVGEQYF.

This clone was detected only a few times. The V gene is TRBV6-1, the J gene TRBJ2-5; 7 positions match TRBD2. Germline trimming cut 1 base from V and 5 bases from J; bases unmatched to any gene: 10. Germline CDR1 is MNHNS and CDR2 is SASEGT. The CDR3 consists of 16 residues. The CDR3 spells CASSEGWGGGSETQYF. The CDR3 region has the DNA TGTGCCAGCAGTGAAGGTTGGGGGGGAGGGAGTGAGACCCAGTACTTC.

This clone was picked up one time. The chain combines TRBV7-9 with TRBJ2-7; 9 nucleotides align to TRBD2. Unmatched junction bases numbered 12, after V lost 4 bases and J lost 5 bases. CDR3 size: 16 residues. Germline CDR1 reads SEHNR; CDR2 reads FQNEAQ (reference sequence). The DNA for the CDR3 is TGTGCCAGCAGCTGGCCCCGAGCGGGAGGAGTCCACGAGCAGTACTTC. It yields the protein CASSWPRAGGVHEQYF.

This chain uses TRBV4-3 with TRBJ1-1, with D possibly matching TRBD1 (5 bases). The V gene's germline CDR1 is LGHNA and CDR2 YSLEER. The germline V and J ends were trimmed by 0 bases and 8 bases, with 10 bases remaining between them. The CDR3 has 13 amino acids. The CDR3: CASSQDQGREAFF. The CDR3 DNA sequence: TGCGCCAGCAGCCAAGATCAGGGCAGGGAAGCTTTCTTT.

V is TRBV4-3 and J is TRBJ2-3, with TRBD1 matching over 11 bases. The ends lost 0 bases at V and 4 bases at J; junction bases unmatched: 3. CDR3 length: 16 residues. The germline V gene has CDR1 LGHNA and CDR2 YSLEER. CDR3 nucleotide sequence: TGCGCCAGCAGCCAAGATAGGGGACAGGGGGCAGATACGCAGTATTTT. Protein product: CASSQDRGQGADTQYF.

The chain links TRBV3-1 (or the pseudogene TRBV3-2) to TRBJ2-1, with 7 positions matching TRBD2. Germline V gene lookup returns CDR1 LGHDT and CDR2 YNNKEL (reference sequence). The CDR3 has 12 residues. Trimming removed 4 bases from V and 11 bases from J; junction bases left unmatched: 5. CDR3 nucleotides: TGTGCCAGCAGCCCTGGGCGGGAGAAGCAGTTCTTC. This gives the protein CASSPGREKQFF.

This clone was observed once. The J gene is TRBJ1-2, the V gene TRBV28; D may be TRBD1 (6 bases). The CDR3 runs 15 residues. Trimming pared 3 bases from V and 2 bases from J, leaving 13 bases between. Germline V gene lookup returns CDR1 MDHEN and CDR2 SYDVKM. CDR3 bases: TGTGCCAGCAGTTTGGGGGCAGGGCGAAACTATGGCTACACCTTC. Translating it yields CASSLGAGRNYGYTF.